This TCR beta chain was sequenced in a study of blood T cell repertoires in COVID-19. Study-wide context: Italy, Spain and the United States were the sources of the convalescent and acute COVID-19 samples. Nucleic acid was either cDNA or gDNA, and it came from T cells, B-cell-depleted T cells, or PBMCs.

How the authors handled the data: Quantification of nucleated cells was approximated via reference gene primer amplification. Sequenced by immunoSEQ multiplex PCR; TCRdb stores in-frame clones only, minus some. From that table come the V and J calls and clone size; the DNA was used to work out D and trimming. This sample yields a few hundred thousand clones, of which about 73% are seen a single time; over 3% belongs to the top ten. In its sample, this clone was seen a few times. V dropped 4 bases and J dropped 1 base, with 17 bases sitting between them. Germline V gene lookup returns CDR1 SQVTM and CDR2 ANQGSEA. This CDR3 has 15 amino acids.

This TCR was sampled from a woman of 80 years or more with acute or convalescent COVID-19. The chain links TRBV29-1 to TRBJ2-7, with D tentatively TRBD2 (6 bases). The sequenced sample consisted of peripheral blood. CDR3 region: CSVGRVGSGSYEQYF. DNA of the CDR3: TGCAGCGTTGGGAGGGTCGGCAGCGGGTCCTACGAGCAGTACTTC.